This T cell receptor beta chain comes out of a study of regulatory T cells in long-lasting Graves disease. Whole-study results and caveats: Patients with persistent disease showed a bias toward TRBV28, TRBJ1-2 and TRBJ2-5.

The CDR3 contains 15 residues. The V gene end was trimmed by 3 bases and the J gene end by 7 bases; junction bases not matched to a gene: 7. Germline CDR1 is SGHNT and CDR2 is YENEEA. In this sample, this clonotype turned up many times. The antigen remains unidentified. Researchers made TCR beta libraries by using iRepertoire HTBI primers and running Arm-PCR on CDR3 regions. TCRdb itself ran the multiplex PCR reads through MiXCR, one entry per CDR3 protein. The profile covers almost 450,000 distinct CDR3 sequences, with 15% to 20% appearing a single time and roughly 10% taken by the ten largest. Time point noted: newly diagnosed GD, antithyroid drugs for less than 3 months. Following extraction of RNA from PBMCs, that RNA was used to make the TCR library. These data were also reused for a study on T cells in Graves' hyperthyroidism and ophthalmopathy.

This specimen was peripheral blood mononuclear cells (PBMCs), taken at new diagnosis, from a patient treated with antithyroid drugs. The TCR sequence derives from a woman aged 25 to 39 with Graves disease. This chain links TRBV11-3 with TRBJ2-1, with 9 bases lining up with TRBD2. Here the CDR3 reads CASSFRGRGPNEQFF. CDR3 coding DNA: TGTGCCAGCAGCTTCCGCGGGAGGGGCCCAAATGAGCAGTTCTTC.